The sample holds a few counts of the clone carrying this TCR beta chain. The antigen remains undetermined. The sample belongs to a study of OX40 agonist ivuxolimab in advanced cancers. Study details: The study gave patients intravenous ivuxolimab at 0.01 to 10 mg/kg every 2 weeks. Aged roughly 23 to 80 with a mean of approximately 60 years, they were about 83% male. General study findings and limits: In the 0.1 to 3.0 mg/kg range, CD4+ and CD8+ blood T cells had expanded clonally by week 6.

Trimming took off 3 bases at V and 3 bases at J, with 11 bases between the two ends. The CDR3 contains 14 residues. Per the germline V gene, CDR1 is MDHEN and CDR2 is SYDVKM. Individuals having autoimmune disease history or systemic immunosuppression were not enrolled. The method was immunoSEQ multiplex PCR; TCRdb's version includes in-frame clones alone and lacks a portion of them. The sample comprises approximately 76,000 clones, 75% to 85% of which are singletons, and 0.61% rests with the top ten. Sequences were derived from CD4+ or CD8+ T cells sorted from blood, sampled in a trial of the OX40 agonist ivuxolimab. This clonotype originated in an adult with an advanced solid tumor such as melanoma, head and neck, liver or kidney cancer. The genes are TRBV28 and TRBJ2-5; possibly TRBD1 or TRBD2 for D (5 bases each). The CDR3 here is CASSFVGAKETQYF. The CDR3 bases are TGTGCCAGCAGTTTCGTCGGGGCTAAAGAGACCCAGTACTTC.